Below, one T cell receptor beta chain is given with its context. Extracted RNA was reverse transcribed into cDNA, the sequencing template. TCRdb's copy holds only in-frame clones and misses some; the assay was immunoSEQ multiplex PCR. The sample yields tens of thousands of clones, 46% seen once. Trimming took 8 bases from V and 2 from J, leaving 13 bases between them. Germline loops: CDR1 MGHRA, CDR2 YSYEKL. The CDR3 loop spans 14 amino acids. These data are taken from a study of CD8+ T cells in alopecia areata. Whole-study context: Tofacitinib dosing lasted 6 to 18 months, which was then followed by 6 months off drug.

Treatment here: oral pan-JAK inhibitor, 5-10 mg twice daily. This TCR came from a human donor with alopecia areata. This sequence joins TRBV4-1 and TRBJ1-5, with a possible D match to TRBD1 (5 bases). This specimen was CD8+ T cells sorted from blood, taken between weeks 36 and 40, from a patient treated with tofacitinib. CDR3 loop: CASGGEVGNQPQHF. The CDR3 nucleotides are TGCGCCAGCGGGGGGGAGGTGGGCAATCAGCCCCAGCATTTT.